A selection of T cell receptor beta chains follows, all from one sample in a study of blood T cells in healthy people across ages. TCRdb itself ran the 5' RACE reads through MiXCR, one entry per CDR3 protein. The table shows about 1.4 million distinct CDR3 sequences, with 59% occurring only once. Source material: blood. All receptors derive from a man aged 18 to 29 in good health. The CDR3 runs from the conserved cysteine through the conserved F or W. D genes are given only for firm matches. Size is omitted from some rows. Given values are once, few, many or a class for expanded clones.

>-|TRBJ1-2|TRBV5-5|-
TGTGCCAGCAGCTTGGGCACCCCGGATGGCTACACCTTC
CASSLGTPDGYTF
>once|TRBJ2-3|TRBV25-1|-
TGTGCCAGCAGTGATATAAGGAACGGGGTAGATACGCAGTATTTT
CASSDIRNGVDTQYF
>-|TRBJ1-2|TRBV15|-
TGTGCCACCAGCAGGCCCGAGGGCCCGTCTGGCTACACCTTC
CATSRPEGPSGYTF
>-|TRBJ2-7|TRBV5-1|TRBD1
TGCGCCAGCAGCTTGCCCCAACAGGGGGCCTCCCACGAGCAGTACTTC
CASSLPQQGASHEQYF
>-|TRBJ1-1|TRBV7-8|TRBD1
TGTGCCAGCAGCGGCCGGGACAGGGCTTCGACTGAAGCTTTCTTT
CASSGRDRASTEAFF
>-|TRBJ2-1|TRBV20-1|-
TGCAGTGCTTCCCGATTTGGCTACAATGAGCAGTTCTTC
CSASRFGYNEQFF
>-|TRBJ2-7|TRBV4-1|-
TGCGTCAGCAGCCAAGGTCTAGAGTACGAGCAGTACTTC
CVSSQGLEYEQYF
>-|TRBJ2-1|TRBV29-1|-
TGCAGCGGGGAGGTGGGAGGCTACAATGAGCAGTTCTTC
CSGEVGGYNEQFF
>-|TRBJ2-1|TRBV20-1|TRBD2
TGCAGTGCTAGAGATCGAAGACTAGCGGGAGGGCCGGGCTACAATGAGCAGTTCTTC
CSARDRRLAGGPGYNEQFF
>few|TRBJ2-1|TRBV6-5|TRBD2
TGTGCCAGCAGCTCCAGCGGGAGAAACGATGAGCAGTTCTTC
CASSSSGRNDEQFF
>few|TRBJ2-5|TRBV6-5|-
TGTGCCAGCAGGCTAGGCGAGTTGGGGGCCCAGTACTTC
CASRLGELGAQYF
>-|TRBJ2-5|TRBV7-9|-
TGTGCCAGCAGTTTAGTAGAGGTCAGGGCGGACGAGACCCAGTACTTC
CASSLVEVRADETQYF
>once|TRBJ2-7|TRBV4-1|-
TGCGCCAGCAGCCAAAAGGGGGATGGGGCAGGAAAGACCTACGAGCAGTACTTC
CASSQKGDGAGKTYEQYF
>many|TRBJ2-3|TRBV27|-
TGTGCCAGCAGTACCCACACAGATACGCAGTATTTT
CASSTHTDTQYF
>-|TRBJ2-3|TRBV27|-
TGTGCCAGCAGTTTAGGCAGGGAAGGTGCCACAGATACGCAGTATTTT
CASSLGREGATDTQYF
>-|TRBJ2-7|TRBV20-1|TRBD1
TGCAGTGCGCTAGTCCCGACCTTCCGGGACAGGGCTTTCTACGAGCAGTACTTC
CSALVPTFRDRAFYEQYF
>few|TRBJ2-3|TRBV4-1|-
TGCGCCAGCAGCCAAAACAGGCACCGTGGAACAGATACGCAGTATTTT
CASSQNRHRGTDTQYF
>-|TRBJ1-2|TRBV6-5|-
TGTGCCAGCGGTTACCTCACCTTACAGGAGCCTTATGGCTACACCTTC
CASGYLTLQEPYGYTF
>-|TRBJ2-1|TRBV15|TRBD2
TGTGCCACCAGCAGAGGACTAGCGCCTACCTACAATGAGCAGTTCTTC
CATSRGLAPTYNEQFF
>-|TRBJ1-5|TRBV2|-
TGTGCCAGCACTGTACAGTATAGCAATCAGCCCCAGCATTTT
CASTVQYSNQPQHF
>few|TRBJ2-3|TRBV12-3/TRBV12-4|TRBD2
TGTGCCAGCAGCCCCCCATCCGGGGGGGCAGATACGCAGTATTTT
CASSPPSGGADTQYF
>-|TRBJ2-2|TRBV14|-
TGTGCCAGCAGCCGAGTGCAGGGTAGCACCGGGGAGCTGTTTTTT
CASSRVQGSTGELFF
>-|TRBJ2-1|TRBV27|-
TGTGCCAGCAGTTTTGGCCAGGGTACCTACAATGAGCAGTTCTTC
CASSFGQGTYNEQFF
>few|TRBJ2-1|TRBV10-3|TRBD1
TGTGCCATAGACAGGGCGGATGGGAATGAGCAGTTCTTC
CAIDRADGNEQFF
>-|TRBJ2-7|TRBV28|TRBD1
TGTGCCAGCAGTACGCCCGGGACAGGGTTAGACTACGAGCAGTACTTC
CASSTPGTGLDYEQYF
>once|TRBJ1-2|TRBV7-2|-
TGTGCCAGCAGCTTTGGGGGTGGGCTGACTTCGTATGGCTACACCTTC
CASSFGGGLTSYGYTF
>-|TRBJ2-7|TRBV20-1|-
TGCAGTGTCCAAAGTCTTAGCGCTGCCCCATTTTCCTACGAGCAGTACTTC
CSVQSLSAAPFSYEQYF
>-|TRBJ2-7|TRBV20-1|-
TGCAGTGCTAGAGGGGTCCCAGGCCCATCCTACGAGCAGTACTTC
CSARGVPGPSYEQYF
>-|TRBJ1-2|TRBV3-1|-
TGTGCCAGCAGCCCGCGGGAGGTCCTCCGTAACTATGGCTACACCTTC
CASSPREVLRNYGYTF
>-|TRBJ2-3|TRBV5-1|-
TGCGCCAGCAGCCTTTGGGGCCGGGACTTGCCCCCAGATACGCAGTATTTT
CASSLWGRDLPPDTQYF
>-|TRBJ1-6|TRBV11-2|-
TGTGCCAGCAGCTTAGACCGGACACCCCTCCACTTT
CASSLDRTPLHF
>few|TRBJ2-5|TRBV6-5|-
TGTGCCAGCAGGGGGGGAACGGAGACCCAGTACTTC
CASRGGTETQYF
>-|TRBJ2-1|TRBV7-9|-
TGTGCCAGCAGCTTAGCGGTGTCAGGGGCTAAATCCGGGCATGAGCAGTTCTTC
CASSLAVSGAKSGHEQFF
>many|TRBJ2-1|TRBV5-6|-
TGTGCCAGCAGCTTGGAATGGCGAGAAGAGCAGTTCTTC
CASSLEWREEQFF
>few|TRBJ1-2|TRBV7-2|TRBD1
TGTGCCAGCAGCCTCTGGGACAGGGTCGGGTATGGCTACACCTTC
CASSLWDRVGYGYTF
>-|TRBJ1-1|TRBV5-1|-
TGCGCCAGCAGAAACCGGACTAACACTGAAGCTTTCTTT
CASRNRTNTEAFF
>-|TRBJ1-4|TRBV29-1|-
TGCAGCGTCGCGGGCGGGGCCTTCGGGACTAATGAAAAACTGTTTTTT
CSVAGGAFGTNEKLFF
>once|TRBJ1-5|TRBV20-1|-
TGCAGTGTTTTATTTGCCCGGGGAGGCAATCAGCCCCAGCATTTT
CSVLFARGGNQPQHF
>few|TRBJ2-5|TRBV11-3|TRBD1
TGTGCCAGCAGCTTACACGGACAGGGCCAAGAGACCCAGTACTTC
CASSLHGQGQETQYF
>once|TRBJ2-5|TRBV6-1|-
TGTGCCAGCAGTCGGGGACGGACCCAAGAGACCCAGTACTTC
CASSRGRTQETQYF
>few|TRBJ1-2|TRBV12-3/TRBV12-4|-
TGTGCCAGCAGTGATACCCTGGAGGGCTACACCTTC
CASSDTLEGYTF
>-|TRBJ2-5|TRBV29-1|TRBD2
TGCAGCGCCGACGGAATAGCGGGGAGACAAGAGACCCAGTACTTC
CSADGIAGRQETQYF
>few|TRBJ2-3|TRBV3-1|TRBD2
TGTGCCAGCAGCTGGGGACTAGCCGGCACAGATACGCAGTATTTT
CASSWGLAGTDTQYF
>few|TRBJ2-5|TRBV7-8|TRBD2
TGTGCCAGCAGCTTGGGACTAGCCAGGATGCAAGAGACCCAGTACTTC
CASSLGLARMQETQYF
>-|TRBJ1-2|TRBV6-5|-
TGTGCCAGCAGGGGAGAGGGAGGCTACACCTTC
CASRGEGGYTF
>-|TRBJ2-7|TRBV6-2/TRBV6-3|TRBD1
TGTGCCAGCGCCACAGGGGTCGTTACCTACGAGCAGTACTTC
CASATGVVTYEQYF
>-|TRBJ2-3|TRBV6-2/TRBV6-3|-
TGTGCCAGCAGTTATTGGGGGAACACAGATACGCAGTATTTT
CASSYWGNTDTQYF
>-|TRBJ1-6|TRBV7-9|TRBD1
TGTGCCAGCAGCTCTAAGACAGGGCCGCTTAATAATTCACCCCTCCACTTT
CASSSKTGPLNNSPLHF
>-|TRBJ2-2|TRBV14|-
TGTGCCATCAGCCAGAACAGGGCCACCGGGGAGCTGTTTTTT
CAISQNRATGELFF
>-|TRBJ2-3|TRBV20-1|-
TGCAGTGATCGAAGGTCGGGGGACGGGTTTGGCCCCCCTACCACAGATACGCAGTATTTT
CSDRRSGDGFGPPTTDTQYF
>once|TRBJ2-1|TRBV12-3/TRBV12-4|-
TGTGCCAGCAGTTATAAGGCTAGCAACTACGAGCAGTTCTTC
CASSYKASNYEQFF
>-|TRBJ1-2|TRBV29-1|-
TGCAGCGCAGGTGATGGCTATGGCTACACCTTC
CSAGDGYGYTF